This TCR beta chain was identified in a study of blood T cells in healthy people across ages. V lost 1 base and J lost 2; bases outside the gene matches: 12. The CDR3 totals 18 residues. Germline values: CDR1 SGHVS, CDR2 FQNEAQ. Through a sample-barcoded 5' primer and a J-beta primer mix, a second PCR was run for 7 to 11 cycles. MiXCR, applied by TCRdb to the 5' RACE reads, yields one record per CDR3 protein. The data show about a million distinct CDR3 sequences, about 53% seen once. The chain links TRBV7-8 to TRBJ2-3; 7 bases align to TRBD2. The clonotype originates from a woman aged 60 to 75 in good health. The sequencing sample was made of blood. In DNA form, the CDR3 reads TGTGCCAGCAGCTTAGAGGACAACCGACTAGCAGACACAGATACGCAGTATTTT. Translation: CASSLEDNRLADTDTQYF.